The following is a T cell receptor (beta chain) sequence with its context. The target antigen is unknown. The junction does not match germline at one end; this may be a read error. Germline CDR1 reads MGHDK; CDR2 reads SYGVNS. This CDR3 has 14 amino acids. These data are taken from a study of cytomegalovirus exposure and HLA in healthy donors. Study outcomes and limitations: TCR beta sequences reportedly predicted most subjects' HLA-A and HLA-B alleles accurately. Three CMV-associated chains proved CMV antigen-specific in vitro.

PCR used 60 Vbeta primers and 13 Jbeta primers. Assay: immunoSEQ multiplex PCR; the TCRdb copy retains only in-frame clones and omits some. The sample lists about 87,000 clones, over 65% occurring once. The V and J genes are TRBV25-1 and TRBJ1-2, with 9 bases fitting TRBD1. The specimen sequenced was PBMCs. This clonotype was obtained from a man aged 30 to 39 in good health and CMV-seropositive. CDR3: CASSEAGTGLGYPF. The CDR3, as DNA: TGTGCCAGCAGTGAGGCCGGGACAGGGCTTGGCTACCCCTTC.